One sample yielded the 22 T cell receptor beta chains listed below, sequenced in a study of cytomegalovirus exposure and HLA in healthy donors. Researchers ran the PCR with 60 Vbeta and 13 Jbeta primers. Only in-frame clones appear in the TCRdb table, and some are missing; sequencing was by immunoSEQ multiplex PCR. Among about 130,000 clones listed, around 78% were seen once. The sequenced material came from PBMCs. The receptors derive from a woman aged 45-65 years in good health and CMV-seronegative.

This clone was detected a few times. This sequence joins TRBV18 and TRBJ2-3, with 13 nucleotides matching TRBD2. V lost 1 base, J lost 0 bases, and 7 bases stayed unmatched. The CDR3 totals 19 residues. Germline V CDR1 and CDR2: KGHSH, LQKENI. The CDR3 bases are TGTGCCAGCTCACCACAGGTTTCGGGACTAGCGGGAAGCACAGATACGCAGTATTTT. It codes for CASSPQVSGLAGSTDTQYF.

The CDR3: CASSRREMLTEAFF. CDR3 DNA: TGTGCCAGCAGCCGGAGGGAGATGCTGACTGAAGCTTTCTTT. J is TRBJ1-1 and V is TRBV6-6; D not resolved. Trimming took off 6 bases at V and 5 bases at J, with 16 bases between the two ends. Germline CDR1 MNHNY, CDR2 SVGAGI (reference sequence). The CDR3 sequence is 14 residues long.

The chain has TRBV27 and TRBJ1-5; the D gene is possibly TRBD1 (5 bases). V was clipped by 4 bases and J by 2 bases, with 15 bases between them. Germline assignment: CDR1 MNHEY and CDR2 SMNVEV (reference sequence). The CDR3 runs to 16 residues. CDR3 residues: CASSSTGRGGNQPQHF. CDR3 DNA: TGTGCCAGCAGTTCCACGGGGAGGGGTGGCAATCAGCCCCAGCATTTT.

The V gene is TRBV6-1, the J gene TRBJ2-1; possibly TRBD2 for D (5 bases). V dropped 3 bases and J dropped 7 bases, with 13 bases sitting between them. Germline V CDR1 and CDR2: MNHNS, SASEGT. The CDR3 has 14 residues. CDR3 coding DNA: TGTGCCAGCAGTGAGACCGGAGGTTTAAATGAGCAGTTCTTC. Protein product: CASSETGGLNEQFF.

This clone was picked up a small number of times. For the CDR3, the DNA is TGTGCCACCAGCAGAGCAAGGGGCAGTGGCTACACCTTC. The encoded protein is CATSRARGSGYTF. V usage is TRBV15 and J usage is TRBJ1-2; the D gene is possibly TRBD1 (5 bases). Per the germline V gene, CDR1 is LNHNV and CDR2 is YYDKDF (reference sequence). CDR3 length: 13 amino acids. The V end lost 1 base, the J end lost 7 bases, and 10 bases lay between the germline ends.

This clone turned up a few times. The chain couples TRBV14 to TRBJ1-5; maybe TRBD1 (6 bases). The germline V gene has CDR1 SGHDN and CDR2 FVKESK. The CDR3 consists of 17 residues. Between the trimmed V and J ends, which lost 1 base and 1 base, there was a span of 14 bases. The CDR3 DNA reads TGTGCCAGCAGCCAAGGGAGAGGGGGAGCGAGCAATCAGCCCCAGCATTTT. This gives the protein CASSQGRGGASNQPQHF. The full variable domain, its missing parts supplied by reference TRBV14 and TRBJ1-5, is EAGVTQFPSHSVIEKGQTVTLRCDPISGHDNLYWYRRVMGKEIKFLLHFVKESKQDESGMPNNRFLAERTGGTYSTLKVQPAELEDSGVYFCASSQGRGGASNQPQHFGDGTRLSIL.

This sequence joins TRBV6-6 and TRBJ1-4; D is unclear. From germline, CDR1 is MNHNY and CDR2 SVGAGI (reference sequence). Trimming shortened V by 4 bases and J by 7 bases, and 16 bases separated the two germline ends. This CDR3 comprises 15 residues. The CDR3 DNA follows: TGTGCCAGCAGTTCCGCCACGGTTGCGGGTGAAAAACTGTTTTTT. It yields the protein CASSSATVAGEKLFF.

The CDR3 DNA reads TGTGCCAGCAGATCCTCTAGAGGGCAAGAGACCCAGTACTTC. Amino acids: CASRSSRGQETQYF. This chain links TRBV6-5 with TRBJ2-5; D possibly corresponds to TRBD2 (5 bases). The germline V gene encodes CDR1 MNHEY and CDR2 SVGAGI. Deletions cut 6 bases from V and 2 bases from J, with 13 bases between. This CDR3 contains 14 residues.

This clone occurred a few times. The chain combines TRBV5-1 with TRBJ2-1, with 8 bases that match TRBD2. The length of the CDR3 is 17 residues. After removal of 1 base from V and 6 bases from J, the junction contained 12 bases not matched to a gene. Germline CDR1 and CDR2: SGHRS and YFSETQ. The CDR3 here is CASSLSGRGAPGNEQFF. For the CDR3, the DNA is TGCGCCAGCAGCTTGTCGGGGCGGGGGGCGCCTGGCAATGAGCAGTTCTTC.

This clone was counted only a few times. The genes are TRBV19 and TRBJ2-2; 10 nucleotides match TRBD1. Trimming removed 10 bases from V and 5 bases from J; junction bases left unmatched: 10. The germline V gene has CDR1 LNHDA and CDR2 SQIVND (reference sequence). The CDR3 has 15 residues. In nucleotides, the CDR3 is TGTGCCACCTATCCCGGACAGGGGGTGACCGGGGAGCTGTTTTTT. This encodes CATYPGQGVTGELFF.

This chain uses TRBV27 with TRBJ2-3, with TRBD1 matching 9 bases. The germline V gene has CDR1 MNHEY and CDR2 SMNVEV (reference sequence). V gave up 5 bases and J gave up 3 bases; unmatched junction bases: 3. This CDR3 has 14 residues. The CDR3 DNA reads as TGTGCCAGCAGTACAGGGGGCTCAACAGATACGCAGTATTTT. Its translation is CASSTGGSTDTQYF.

The chain carries TRBV5-6 and TRBJ2-2, with 12 bases aligning to TRBD2. V trimming: 0 bases; J trimming: 7 bases; junction bases outside the gene matches: 10. The CDR3 contains 18 residues. CDR1 is SGHDT and CDR2 is YYEEEE in the germline V gene. The CDR3 nucleotides read TGTGCCAGCAGCTTGGTGTCTAGCGGGAGGGCCCGTAGCGGGGAGCTGTTTTTT. Amino acid sequence: CASSLVSSGRARSGELFF.

The chain couples TRBV6-5 to TRBJ2-4; 7 nucleotides match TRBD1. There are 15 residues in the CDR3. CDR1 and CDR2 (germline): MNHEY, SVGAGI. V lost 6 bases to trimming and J lost 3 bases; unmatched junction nucleotides: 8. The CDR3 DNA is TGTGCCAGCAGACGACAGGGCTTCGGCAAAAACATTCAGTACTTC. It is translated as CASRRQGFGKNIQYF.

V and J are TRBV7-8 and TRBJ1-2; a possible D gene is TRBD1 (5 bases). CDR3 length: 12 residues. Trimming stripped 5 bases from V and 7 bases from J, with 11 bases between. The germline gives CDR1 SGHVS, CDR2 FQNEAQ. In DNA form, the CDR3 reads TGTGCCAGCAGCGCCACCGGGGGTGGCTACACCTTC. This sequence encodes CASSATGGGYTF. Based on the CDR3 plus reference TRBV7-8 and TRBJ1-2, the full variable domain is GAGVSQSPRYKVAKRGQDVALRCDPISGHVSLFWYQQALGQGPEFLTYFQNEAQLDKSGLPSDRFFAERPEGSVSTLKIQRTQQEDSAVYLCASSATGGGYTFGSGTRLTVV.

The rearrangement uses TRBV5-1 and TRBJ2-7; the match to TRBD2 covers 10 bases. This CDR3 comprises 13 residues. CDR1 is SGHRS, CDR2 YFSETQ, per germline. V shed 6 bases, J shed 6 bases, and the junction held 6 bases outside the gene matches. The CDR3 nucleotides read TGCGCCAGCACGGCTAGCGGGAGCGGCGAGCAGTACGTC. Protein sequence: CASTASGSGEQYV.

This clone showed up just a few times. V usage is TRBV25-1 and J usage is TRBJ1-2, with D possibly TRBD1 on 5 matching bases. The germline V and J ends were trimmed by 3 bases and 0 bases, with 17 bases remaining between them. The CDR3 consists of 17 residues. Germline CDR1 MGHDK, CDR2 SYGVNS. CDR3 DNA sequence: TGTGCCAGCAGTGAGACCGGGACTCTTCATTCTAACTATGGCTACACCTTC. Translation gives CASSETGTLHSNYGYTF.

This chain connects TRBV5-1 to TRBJ2-5, with TRBD2 matching over 12 bases. With 0 bases clipped from V and 2 bases from J, the junction kept 8 bases outside the gene matches. Germline CDR1 and CDR2: SGHRS and YFSETQ. CDR3 size: 18 residues. The CDR3 loop reads CASSLGLAGDPPQETQYF. CDR3 DNA: TGCGCCAGCAGCTTGGGACTAGCGGGAGATCCCCCACAAGAGACCCAGTACTTC.

The chain combines TRBV6-4 with TRBJ2-2, with 7 bases fitting TRBD1. CDR3 length: 16 residues. CDR1 is MRHNA and CDR2 is SNTAGT in the germline V gene. V dropped 5 bases and J dropped 0; count of bases not matched to a gene: 6. The CDR3 DNA follows: TGTGCCAGCAGTATGACAGGGAGCGCGAACACCGGGGAGCTGTTTTTT. Amino acids: CASSMTGSANTGELFF.

J is TRBJ1-1 and V is TRBV5-1; D may be TRBD1 (6 bases). Germline CDR1 SGHRS, CDR2 YFSETQ. This CDR3 has 15 residues. Trimming left V 0 bases short and J 4 bases short, with 13 bases between. DNA for the CDR3: TGCGCCAGCAGCTTGGCCCTTACAGGGTTCACTGAAGCTTTCTTT. Protein: CASSLALTGFTEAFF.

Only a few counts were recorded for this clone. J is TRBJ1-3 and V is TRBV5-1; no reliable D call. Trimming took off 4 bases at V and 0 bases at J, with 23 bases between the two ends. Germline-derived CDR1 and CDR2 are SGHRS and YFSETQ. This CDR3 region has 19 residues. The CDR3 sequence is CASSDPGSRTLNSGNTIYF. The CDR3 region has the DNA TGCGCCAGCAGCGACCCGGGGAGCAGGACTCTTAACTCTGGAAACACCATATATTTT.

The chain has TRBV11-3 and TRBJ2-1; TRBD1 matches at 9 bases. V dropped 5 bases and J dropped 8; count of bases not matched to a gene: 10. This CDR3 comprises 15 residues. Germline CDR1 SGHNT, CDR2 YENEEA. The CDR3 is CASSAWDRDGDEQFF. The CDR3 region has the DNA TGTGCCAGCAGCGCCTGGGACAGGGATGGCGATGAGCAGTTCTTC. The whole variable domain, filled in from reference TRBV11-3 and TRBJ2-1, reads EAGVVQSPRYKIIEKKQPVAFWCNPISGHNTLYWYLQNLGQGPELLIRYENEEAVDDSQLPKDRFSAERLKGVDSTLKIQPAELGDSAVYLCASSAWDRDGDEQFFGPGTRLTVL.

The chain couples TRBV27 to TRBJ2-2; 9 nucleotides agree with TRBD2. The germline gives CDR1 MNHEY, CDR2 SMNVEV (reference sequence). The CDR3 runs to 18 residues. The trim removed 4 bases at V and 5 bases at J, leaving 14 bases unmatched. CDR3: CASSWRVLREGETGELFF. The CDR3, as DNA: TGTGCCAGCAGTTGGCGGGTTTTGCGGGAGGGCGAAACCGGGGAGCTGTTTTTT.